Presented here are 3 T cell receptor beta chains from one specimen sequenced in a study of OX40 agonist ivuxolimab in advanced cancers. Measured with immunoSEQ multiplex PCR; TCRdb has only the in-frame clones, and not every one. The sample contains about 24,000 clones, around 79% of which appear only once. The specimen was CD4+ or CD8+ T cells sorted from blood, collected in a trial of the OX40 agonist ivuxolimab. The receptors derive from an adult with an advanced solid tumor such as melanoma, head and neck, liver or kidney cancer.

The chain carries TRBV4-2 and TRBJ2-7, with 11 bases fitting TRBD1. V lost 5 bases to trimming and J lost 2 bases; unmatched junction nucleotides: 5. CDR1 is LGHNA and CDR2 is YNFKEQ in the germline V gene. This CDR3 contains 15 residues. The CDR3 protein is CASSTPGQGAYEQYF. The CDR3 coding sequence is TGTGCCAGCAGCACTCCGGGACAGGGGGCCTACGAGCAGTACTTC.

This sequence joins TRBV11-1 and TRBJ1-1; D ambiguous. CDR1 and CDR2 from the germline V gene are SGHAT and FQDESV (reference sequence). The CDR3 runs to 14 residues. With 3 bases removed from V and 0 bases from J, the gap between germline ends came to 8 bases. The CDR3 reads CASSLSQMNTEAFF. The DNA for the CDR3 is TGTGCCAGCAGCTTGAGCCAGATGAACACTGAAGCTTTCTTT.

The V and J genes are TRBV6-5 and TRBJ1-2; 9 bases are shared with TRBD1. CDR1 and CDR2 from the germline V gene are MNHEY and SVGAGI. V lost 0 bases and J lost 4; bases outside the gene matches: 6. The length of the CDR3 is 16 residues. CDR3 sequence (DNA): TGTGCCAGCAGTTACTCGTTTCAGGACAGGGGCTATGGCTACACCTTC. Its translation is CASSYSFQDRGYGYTF.